These T cell receptor beta chains were read from a single sample in a study of lymphopenia after photon versus proton radiotherapy. Method: immunoSEQ multiplex PCR; TCRdb's copy keeps in-frame clones and lacks some. The repertoire includes approximately 65,000 clones, 87% of them detected once, and under 14% sits in the top ten. The input for sequencing was peripheral blood, taken from a patient treated with proton-based radiotherapy. All receptors come from a man older than 75 with esophageal cancer. The CDR3 runs from the conserved cysteine through the conserved F or W. A D gene is named only where the DNA matches it firmly. Only some rows state a clone size, as once, few, many or a class for expanded clones.

D gene: TRBD2; clone size: -; V gene: TRBV5-4; CDR3 length: 16; J gene: TRBJ2-3; CDR3 protein: CASSNNLAGVTDTQYF; CDR3 DNA: TGTGCCAGCAGCAATAATCTAGCGGGAGTTACAGATACGCAGTATTTT
D gene: TRBD1; clone size: -; V gene: TRBV5-1; CDR3 length: 15; J gene: TRBJ1-4; CDR3 protein: CASSRTGTENEKLFF; CDR3 DNA: TGCGCCAGCAGCCGGACCGGGACAGAGAATGAAAAACTGTTTTTT
D gene: -; clone size: -; V gene: TRBV6-1; CDR3 length: 15; J gene: TRBJ2-2; CDR3 protein: CASRAVSPNTGELFF; CDR3 DNA: TGTGCCAGCAGGGCGGTCAGCCCGAACACCGGGGAGCTGTTTTTT
D gene: -; clone size: -; V gene: TRBV7-7; CDR3 length: 16; J gene: TRBJ2-2; CDR3 protein: CASSRPRRLYTGELFF; CDR3 DNA: TGTGCCAGCAGCCGCCCACGTAGACTCTACACCGGGGAGCTGTTTTTT
D gene: -; clone size: -; V gene: TRBV2; CDR3 length: 16; J gene: TRBJ1-1; CDR3 protein: CASSKELGVLVTEAFF; CDR3 DNA: TGTGCCAGCTCAAAGGAACTAGGGGTTTTGGTCACTGAAGCTTTCTTT
D gene: TRBD1; clone size: -; V gene: TRBV20-1; CDR3 length: 11; J gene: TRBJ1-2; CDR3 protein: CSAPTGFGYTF; CDR3 DNA: TGCAGTGCTCCGACAGGGTTTGGCTACACCTTC
D gene: -; clone size: -; V gene: TRBV7-7; CDR3 length: 13; J gene: TRBJ2-1; CDR3 protein: CASSLLVGNEQFF; CDR3 DNA: TGTGCCAGCAGCTTACTAGTGGGGAATGAGCAGTTCTTC
D gene: -; clone size: -; V gene: TRBV14; CDR3 length: 19; J gene: TRBJ1-5; CDR3 protein: CASSQVLVRNPNSNQPQHF; CDR3 DNA: TGTGCCAGCAGCCAAGTTCTAGTCCGTAATCCTAATAGCAATCAGCCCCAGCATTTT
D gene: -; clone size: -; V gene: TRBV7-8; CDR3 length: 15; J gene: TRBJ1-2; CDR3 protein: CASSLQHSFVYGYTF; CDR3 DNA: TGTGCCAGCAGCCTCCAACACAGTTTTGTCTATGGCTACACCTTC
D gene: -; clone size: -; V gene: TRBV18; CDR3 length: 15; J gene: TRBJ2-1; CDR3 protein: CASSLQGRMGNEQFF; CDR3 DNA: TGTGCCAGCTCCCTACAGGGAAGGATGGGCAATGAGCAGTTCTTC
D gene: -; clone size: -; V gene: TRBV18; CDR3 length: 15; J gene: TRBJ1-5; CDR3 protein: CASSPFAGRDQPQHF; CDR3 DNA: TGTGCCAGCTCACCATTTGCAGGGAGAGATCAGCCCCAGCATTTT
D gene: -; clone size: -; V gene: TRBV14; CDR3 length: 18; J gene: TRBJ1-3; CDR3 protein: CASSLEVRPLLSGNTIYF; CDR3 DNA: TGTGCCAGCAGCCTGGAAGTGAGACCGTTACTCTCTGGAAACACCATATATTTT
D gene: -; clone size: few; V gene: TRBV4-3; CDR3 length: 16; J gene: TRBJ1-4; CDR3 protein: CASSQDRSLANEKLFF; CDR3 DNA: TGCGCCAGCAGCCAAGATCGATCACTGGCTAATGAAAAACTGTTTTTT
D gene: TRBD1; clone size: once; V gene: TRBV4-2; CDR3 length: 17; J gene: TRBJ1-4; CDR3 protein: CASSQARDRRGNEKLFF; CDR3 DNA: TGTGCCAGCAGCCAAGCGAGGGACAGGAGGGGTAATGAAAAACTGTTTTTT
D gene: TRBD2; clone size: -; V gene: TRBV4-1; CDR3 length: 15; J gene: TRBJ2-1; CDR3 protein: CASSPSEASGDEQFF; CDR3 DNA: TGCGCCAGCAGCCCCTCCGAGGCTAGCGGGGATGAGCAGTTCTTC
D gene: -; clone size: -; V gene: TRBV5-8; CDR3 length: 14; J gene: TRBJ2-5; CDR3 protein: CASSPGLTLETQYF; CDR3 DNA: TGTGCCAGCAGCCCTGGCCTTACCCTAGAGACCCAGTACTTC
D gene: TRBD1; clone size: -; V gene: TRBV5-6; CDR3 length: 17; J gene: TRBJ2-2; CDR3 protein: CASSLGGQGGSTGELFF; CDR3 DNA: TGTGCCAGCAGCTTGGGCGGACAGGGGGGGAGCACCGGGGAGCTGTTTTTT
D gene: TRBD1; clone size: -; V gene: TRBV2; CDR3 length: 12; J gene: TRBJ2-7; CDR3 protein: CASSTGGFEQYF; CDR3 DNA: TGTGCCAGCTCGACAGGGGGCTTCGAGCAGTACTTC
D gene: -; clone size: -; V gene: TRBV19; CDR3 length: 16; J gene: TRBJ2-1; CDR3 protein: CASSPPGLHIYNEQFF; CDR3 DNA: TGTGCCAGTAGTCCACCGGGACTTCACATTTACAATGAGCAGTTCTTC
D gene: -; clone size: -; V gene: TRBV10-2; CDR3 length: 15; J gene: TRBJ1-3; CDR3 protein: CASSDRSNSGNTIYF; CDR3 DNA: TGCGCCAGCAGTGACCGTTCAAACTCTGGAAACACCATATATTTT
D gene: TRBD1; clone size: -; V gene: TRBV19; CDR3 length: 13; J gene: TRBJ1-1; CDR3 protein: CATGDRGEGEAFF; CDR3 DNA: TGTGCCACCGGGGACAGGGGTGAGGGTGAAGCTTTCTTT
D gene: -; clone size: -; V gene: TRBV19; CDR3 length: 12; J gene: TRBJ2-7; CDR3 protein: CASRLSEGRPHF; CDR3 DNA: TGTGCCAGTAGGCTTTCGGAGGGGCGGCCTCACTTC
D gene: TRBD2; clone size: -; V gene: TRBV4-1; CDR3 length: 16; J gene: TRBJ2-7; CDR3 protein: CASSHLTGGGTYEQYF; CDR3 DNA: TGCGCCAGCAGCCATCTGACGGGGGGAGGCACCTACGAGCAGTACTTC
D gene: -; clone size: -; V gene: TRBV5-1; CDR3 length: 15; J gene: TRBJ2-6; CDR3 protein: CASNLGASGANVLTF; CDR3 DNA: TGCGCCTCAAACCTCGGGGCTTCTGGGGCCAACGTCCTGACTTTC
D gene: -; clone size: -; V gene: TRBV30; CDR3 length: 14; J gene: TRBJ2-7; CDR3 protein: CAWSVWGSSYEQYF; CDR3 DNA: TGTGCCTGGAGTGTGTGGGGGAGCTCCTACGAGCAGTACTTC
D gene: -; clone size: -; V gene: TRBV5-6; CDR3 length: 15; J gene: TRBJ1-2; CDR3 protein: CASSSVEQGFYGYTF; CDR3 DNA: TGTGCCAGCAGCTCTGTGGAGCAGGGGTTCTATGGCTACACCTTC
D gene: -; clone size: -; V gene: TRBV5-4; CDR3 length: 13; J gene: TRBJ2-5; CDR3 protein: CASRPRAEETQYF; CDR3 DNA: TGTGCCAGCAGGCCTAGGGCGGAAGAGACCCAGTACTTC
D gene: -; clone size: medium-sized; V gene: TRBV5-1; CDR3 length: 14; J gene: TRBJ1-2; CDR3 protein: CASSFGTRGYGYTF; CDR3 DNA: TGCGCCAGCAGCTTTGGTACACGAGGCTATGGCTACACCTTC
D gene: -; clone size: -; V gene: TRBV7-8; CDR3 length: 14; J gene: TRBJ1-2; CDR3 protein: CASSLTARDHGYTF; CDR3 DNA: TGTGCCAGCTCTCTTACTGCCAGGGACCATGGCTACACCTTC
D gene: -; clone size: -; V gene: TRBV7-9; CDR3 length: 14; J gene: TRBJ2-7; CDR3 protein: CASSPRTANYEQYF; CDR3 DNA: TGTGCCAGCAGCCCCCGGACAGCTAACTACGAGCAGTACTTC
D gene: -; clone size: few; V gene: TRBV5-1; CDR3 length: 15; J gene: TRBJ1-6; CDR3 protein: CASSLRSVRDSPLHF; CDR3 DNA: TGCGCCAGCAGCTTGCGGTCGGTAAGGGATTCACCCCTCCACTTT
D gene: -; clone size: -; V gene: TRBV30; CDR3 length: 14; J gene: TRBJ1-6; CDR3 protein: CAWSTGTANSPLHF; CDR3 DNA: TGTGCCTGGTCTACAGGGACGGCGAATTCACCCCTCCACTTT
D gene: TRBD2; clone size: -; V gene: TRBV7-7; CDR3 length: 16; J gene: TRBJ2-1; CDR3 protein: CASSQLTSGSHNEQFF; CDR3 DNA: TGTGCCAGCAGCCAATTAACTAGCGGGAGCCACAATGAGCAGTTCTTC
D gene: -; clone size: -; V gene: TRBV29-1; CDR3 length: 15; J gene: TRBJ2-1; CDR3 protein: CSVEDPVSSYNEQFF; CDR3 DNA: TGCAGCGTTGAAGATCCCGTTAGCTCCTACAATGAGCAGTTCTTC
D gene: -; clone size: -; V gene: TRBV7-9; CDR3 length: 16; J gene: TRBJ2-1; CDR3 protein: CASSPFQGGGYNEQFF; CDR3 DNA: TGTGCCAGCAGCCCCTTCCAGGGGGGGGGCTACAATGAGCAGTTCTTC
D gene: -; clone size: -; V gene: TRBV9; CDR3 length: 18; J gene: TRBJ2-1; CDR3 protein: CASSPREGRDRTYNEQFF; CDR3 DNA: TGTGCCAGCAGCCCGAGAGAGGGGAGGGACAGAACGTACAATGAGCAGTTCTTC